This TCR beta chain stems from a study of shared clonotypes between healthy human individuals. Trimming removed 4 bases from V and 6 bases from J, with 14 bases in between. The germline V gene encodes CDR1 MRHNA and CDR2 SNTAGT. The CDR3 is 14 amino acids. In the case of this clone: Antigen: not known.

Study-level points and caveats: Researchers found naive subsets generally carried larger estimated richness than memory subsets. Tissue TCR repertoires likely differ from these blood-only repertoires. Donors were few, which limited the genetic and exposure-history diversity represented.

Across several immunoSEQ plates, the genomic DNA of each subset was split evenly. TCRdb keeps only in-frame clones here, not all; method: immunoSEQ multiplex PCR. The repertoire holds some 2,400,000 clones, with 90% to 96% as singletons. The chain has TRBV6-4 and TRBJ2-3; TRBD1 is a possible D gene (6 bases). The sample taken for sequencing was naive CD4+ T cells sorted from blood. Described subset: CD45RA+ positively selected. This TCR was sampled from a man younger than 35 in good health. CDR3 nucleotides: TGTGCCAGCAGTGCACAGGGATGGGGGGATACGCAGTATTTT. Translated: CASSAQGWGDTQYF.